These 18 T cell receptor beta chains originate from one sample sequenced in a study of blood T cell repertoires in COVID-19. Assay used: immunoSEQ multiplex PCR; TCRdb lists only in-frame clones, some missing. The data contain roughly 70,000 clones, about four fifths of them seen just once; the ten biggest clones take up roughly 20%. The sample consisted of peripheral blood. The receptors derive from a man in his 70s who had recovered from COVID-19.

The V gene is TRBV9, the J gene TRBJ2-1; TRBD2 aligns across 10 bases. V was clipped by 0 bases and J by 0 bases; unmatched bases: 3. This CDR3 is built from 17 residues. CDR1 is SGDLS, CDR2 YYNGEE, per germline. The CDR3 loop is CASSVDPSGSSYNEQFF. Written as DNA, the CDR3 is TGTGCCAGCAGCGTAGATCCTAGCGGGAGCTCCTACAATGAGCAGTTCTTC. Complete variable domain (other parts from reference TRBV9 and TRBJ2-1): DSGVTQTPKHLITATGQRVTLRCSPRSGDLSVYWYQQSLDQGLQFLIQYYNGEERAKGNILERFSAQQFPDLHSELNLSSLELGDSALYFCASSVDPSGSSYNEQFFGPGTRLTVL.

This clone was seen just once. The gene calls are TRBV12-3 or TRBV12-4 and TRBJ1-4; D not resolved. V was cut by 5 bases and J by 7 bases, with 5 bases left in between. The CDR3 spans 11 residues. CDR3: CASSISEKLFF. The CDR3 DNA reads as TGTGCCAGCAGTATCAGTGAAAAACTGTTTTTT.

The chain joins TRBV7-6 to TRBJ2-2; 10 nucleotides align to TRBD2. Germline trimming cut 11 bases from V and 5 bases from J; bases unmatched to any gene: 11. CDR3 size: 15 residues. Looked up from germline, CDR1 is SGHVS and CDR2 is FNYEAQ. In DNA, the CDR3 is TGTGCCTCAACAAGCGGGAGGGCCCGAACCGGGGAGCTGTTTTTT. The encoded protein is CASTSGRARTGELFF. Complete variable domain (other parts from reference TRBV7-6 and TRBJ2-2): GAGVSQSPRYKVTKRGQDVALRCDPISGHVSLYWYRQALGQGPEFLTYFNYEAQQDKSGLPNDRFSAERPEGSISTLTIQRTEQRDSAMYRCASTSGRARTGELFFGEGSRLTVL.

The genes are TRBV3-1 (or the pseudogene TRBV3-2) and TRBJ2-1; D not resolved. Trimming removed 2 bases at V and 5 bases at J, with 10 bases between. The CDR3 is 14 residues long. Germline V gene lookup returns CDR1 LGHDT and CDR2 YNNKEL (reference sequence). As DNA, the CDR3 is TGTGCCAGCAGCCAATACATGGCAAACAATGAGCAGTTCTTC. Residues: CASSQYMANNEQFF.

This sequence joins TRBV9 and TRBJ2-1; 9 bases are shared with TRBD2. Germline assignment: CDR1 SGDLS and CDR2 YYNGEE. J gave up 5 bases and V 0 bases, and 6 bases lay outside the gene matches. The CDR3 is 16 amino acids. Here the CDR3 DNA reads TGTGCCAGCAGCGTAGTAGGTAGCGGGGGACACAATGAGCAGTTCTTC. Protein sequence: CASSVVGSGGHNEQFF.

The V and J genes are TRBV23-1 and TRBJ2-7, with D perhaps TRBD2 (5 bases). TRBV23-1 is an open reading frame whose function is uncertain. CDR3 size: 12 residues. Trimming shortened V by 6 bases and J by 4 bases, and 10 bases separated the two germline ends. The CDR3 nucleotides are TGCGCCAGCAGGCTACGGACTTACGAGCAGTACTTC. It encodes CASRLRTYEQYF.

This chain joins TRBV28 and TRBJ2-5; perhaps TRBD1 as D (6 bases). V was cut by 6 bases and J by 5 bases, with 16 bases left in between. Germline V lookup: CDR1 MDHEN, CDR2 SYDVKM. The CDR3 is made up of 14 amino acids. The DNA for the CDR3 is TGTGCCAGCAGAACTCCGGGACAAGGGGAGACCCAGTACTTC. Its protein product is CASRTPGQGETQYF.

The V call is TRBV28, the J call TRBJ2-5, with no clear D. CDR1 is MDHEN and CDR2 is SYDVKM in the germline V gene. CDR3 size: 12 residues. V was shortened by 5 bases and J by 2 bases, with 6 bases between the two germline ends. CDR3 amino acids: CASSPQQETQYF. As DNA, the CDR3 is TGTGCCAGCAGTCCACAGCAAGAGACCCAGTACTTC.

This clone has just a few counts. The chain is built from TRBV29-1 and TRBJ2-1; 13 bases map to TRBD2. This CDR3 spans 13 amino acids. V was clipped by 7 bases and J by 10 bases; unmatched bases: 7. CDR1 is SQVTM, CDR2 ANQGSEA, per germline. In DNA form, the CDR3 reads TGCAGCGCCGGGACTAGCGGGACGGGGGAGCAGTTCTTC. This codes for CSAGTSGTGEQFF.

The CDR3 loop is CASSLAGVNTEAFF. CDR3 DNA sequence: TGTGCCAGCAGCTTAGCCGGTGTGAACACTGAAGCTTTCTTT. The V call is TRBV7-2, the J call TRBJ1-1; the D is unclear. CDR1 is SGHTA and CDR2 is FQGNSA in the germline V gene. This CDR3 comprises 14 residues. Trimming left V 0 bases short and J 0 bases short, with 5 bases between. Supplemented by reference TRBV7-2 and TRBJ1-1, the full variable domain reads GAGVSQSPSNKVTEKGKDVELRCDPISGHTALYWYRQSLGQGLEFLIYFQGNSAPDKSGLPSDRFSAERTGGSVSTLTIQRTQQEDSAVYLCASSLAGVNTEAFFGQGTRLTVV.

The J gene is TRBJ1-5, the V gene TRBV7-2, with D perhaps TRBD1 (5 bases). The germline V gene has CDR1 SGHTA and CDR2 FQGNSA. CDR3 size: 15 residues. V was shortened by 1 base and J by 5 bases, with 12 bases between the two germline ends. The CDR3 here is CASSLVGGGDQPQHF. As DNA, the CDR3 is TGTGCCAGCAGCTTAGTTGGGGGAGGGGATCAGCCCCAGCATTTT.

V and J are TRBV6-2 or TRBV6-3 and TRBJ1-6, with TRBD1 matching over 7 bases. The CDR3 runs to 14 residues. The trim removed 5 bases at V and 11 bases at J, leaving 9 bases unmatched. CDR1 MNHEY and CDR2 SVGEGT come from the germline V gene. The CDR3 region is CASSADRNLAPLHF. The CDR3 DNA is TGTGCCAGCAGTGCGGACAGGAATCTTGCACCCCTCCACTTT.

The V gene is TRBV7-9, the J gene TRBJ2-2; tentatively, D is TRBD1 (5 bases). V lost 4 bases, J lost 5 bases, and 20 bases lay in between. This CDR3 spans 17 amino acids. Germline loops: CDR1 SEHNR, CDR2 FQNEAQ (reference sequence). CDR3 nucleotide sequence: TGTGCCAGCAGCTCCAGGACAAGCTCTAGTCCAACCGGGGAGCTGTTTTTT. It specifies CASSSRTSSSPTGELFF. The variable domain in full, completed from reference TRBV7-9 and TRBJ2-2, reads DTGVSQNPRHKITKRGQNVTFRCDPISEHNRLYWYRQTLGQGPEFLTYFQNEAQLEKSRLLSDRFSAERPKGSFSTLEIQRTEQGDSAMYLCASSSRTSSSPTGELFFGEGSRLTVL.

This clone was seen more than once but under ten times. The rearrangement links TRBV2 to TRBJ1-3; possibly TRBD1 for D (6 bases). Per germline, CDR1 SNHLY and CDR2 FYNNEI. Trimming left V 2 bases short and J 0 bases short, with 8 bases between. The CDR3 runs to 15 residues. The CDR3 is CASSERTDSGNTIYF. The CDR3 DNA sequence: TGTGCCAGCAGTGAACGGACAGACTCTGGAAACACCATATATTTT.

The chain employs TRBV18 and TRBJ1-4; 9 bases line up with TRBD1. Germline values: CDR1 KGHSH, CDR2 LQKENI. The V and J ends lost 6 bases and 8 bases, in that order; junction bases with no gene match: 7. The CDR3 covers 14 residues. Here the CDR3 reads CASSPGQGPEKLFF. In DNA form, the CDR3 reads TGTGCCAGCTCGCCGGGACAGGGACCCGAAAAACTGTTTTTT.

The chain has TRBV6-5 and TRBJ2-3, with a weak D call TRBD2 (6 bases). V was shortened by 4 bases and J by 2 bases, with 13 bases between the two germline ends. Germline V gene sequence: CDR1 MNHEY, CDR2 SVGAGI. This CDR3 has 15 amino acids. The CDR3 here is CASSSAGISTDTQYF. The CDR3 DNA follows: TGTGCCAGCAGTTCCGCGGGGATTTCCACAGATACGCAGTATTTT.

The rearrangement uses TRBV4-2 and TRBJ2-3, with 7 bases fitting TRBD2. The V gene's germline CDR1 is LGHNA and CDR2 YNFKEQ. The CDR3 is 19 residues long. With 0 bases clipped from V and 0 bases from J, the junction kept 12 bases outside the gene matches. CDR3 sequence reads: CASSQDLASGGMSTDTQYF. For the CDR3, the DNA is TGTGCCAGCAGCCAAGATCTGGCTAGCGGTGGAATGAGCACAGATACGCAGTATTTT.

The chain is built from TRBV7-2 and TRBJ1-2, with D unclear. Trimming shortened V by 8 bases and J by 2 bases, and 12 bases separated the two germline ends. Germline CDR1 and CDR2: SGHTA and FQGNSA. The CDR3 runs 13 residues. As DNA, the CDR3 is TGTGCCAGCCGATTGGGAGGAAACTATGGCTACACCTTC. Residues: CASRLGGNYGYTF.